This passage covers 22 T cell receptor beta chains from one sample sequenced in a study of Ad26.COV2.S vaccination and SARS-CoV-2 variants. Stated treatment: approximately 18 received Ad26.COV2.S at low or high dose, single or two shots; several received placebo; per-sample allocation not given. Sampling took place 63 days after the first vaccine or placebo injection. Method: immunoSEQ multiplex PCR; TCRdb's copy keeps in-frame clones and lacks some. The repertoire holds approximately 400,000 clones, with about 83% as singletons. The material was peripheral blood, obtained in a trial of Ad26.COV2.S vaccine versus placebo. All receptors come from a person between 18 and 59 years old who received the Ad26.COV2.S COVID-19 vaccine or a placebo.

The rearrangement joins TRBV15 to TRBJ2-1; 10 bases map to TRBD2. CDR3 length: 16 residues. V lost 0 bases, J lost 9 bases, and 8 bases stayed unmatched. Per germline, CDR1 LNHNV and CDR2 YYDKDF (reference sequence). DNA for the CDR3: TGTGCCACCAGCAGAGATCGAGTAGCGGGGGGCCGTGAGCAGTTCTTC. Translation: CATSRDRVAGGREQFF.

This CDR3 is CASSLSVTGLRGYTF. CDR3 in DNA: TGTGCCAGCAGTTTATCCGTAACAGGGTTGAGGGGCTACACCTTC. The chain has TRBV27 and TRBJ1-2; tentative D call: TRBD1 (6 bases). V dropped 0 bases and J dropped 8 bases, with 16 bases sitting between them. The CDR3 has 15 amino acids. CDR1 is MNHEY, CDR2 SMNVEV, per germline (reference sequence).

The chain joins TRBV4-2 to TRBJ1-6, with D unresolved. V lost 0 bases to trimming and J lost 10 bases, with 10 bases between them. The CDR3 loop spans 14 amino acids. Germline V gives CDR1 LGHNA, CDR2 YNFKEQ. The CDR3 sequence: CASSQDPGRSPLHF. The CDR3 region has the DNA TGTGCCAGCAGCCAAGACCCGGGGAGATCACCCCTCCACTTT.

J is TRBJ1-1 and V is TRBV18; D gene ambiguous. This CDR3 comprises 13 residues. Per germline, CDR1 KGHSH and CDR2 LQKENI. Trimming removed 3 bases from V and 4 bases from J, with 9 bases in between. CDR3 protein: CASSPPPITEAFF. CDR3 sequence (DNA): TGTGCCAGCTCACCCCCACCGATCACTGAAGCTTTCTTT.

The V call is TRBV4-1, the J call TRBJ1-5; a weak D match, TRBD1 (5 bases). V was cut by 4 bases and J by 4 bases, with 8 bases left in between. This CDR3 is 13 amino acids long. Germline lookup yields CDR1 MGHRA and CDR2 YSYEKL. The CDR3 loop reads CASSPPGNQPQHF. In DNA form, the CDR3 reads TGCGCCAGCAGCCCCCCAGGGAATCAGCCCCAGCATTTT.

The V gene is TRBV6-1, the J gene TRBJ1-3, with D possibly matching TRBD1 (5 bases). CDR1 is MNHNS and CDR2 is SASEGT in the germline V gene. V shed 3 bases and J shed 7 bases, with 13 bases lying between them. This CDR3 comprises 14 residues. The CDR3 DNA reads as TGTGCCAGCAGTGACAGGGCGACACGGAACACCATATATTTT. Its protein product is CASSDRATRNTIYF.

The genes are TRBV28 and TRBJ1-1; TRBD1 matches 7 bases. This CDR3 spans 17 amino acids. In germline, CDR1 is MDHEN, CDR2 SYDVKM. The trim removed 5 bases at V and 5 bases at J, leaving 17 bases unmatched. The CDR3: CASSPYRPPGGGTEAFF. In nucleotides, the CDR3 is TGTGCCAGCAGTCCGTATCGTCCTCCAGGGGGGGGTACTGAAGCTTTCTTT.

This clone was found a few times. This chain links TRBV6-1 with TRBJ1-1; the D gene is possibly TRBD1 (6 bases). The CDR3 has 14 amino acids. In germline, CDR1 is MNHNS, CDR2 SASEGT. V lost 2 bases and J 0 bases, leaving 7 bases between the germline ends. The CDR3 is CASSEHRVNTEAFF. CDR3 nucleotide sequence: TGTGCCAGCAGTGAACACAGGGTGAACACTGAAGCTTTCTTT.

The chain has TRBV5-6 and TRBJ1-1, with D unresolved. Germline loops: CDR1 SGHDT, CDR2 YYEEEE. The CDR3 has 14 amino acids. V dropped 2 bases and J dropped 1 base, with 9 bases sitting between them. The CDR3 reads CASSLEGPNTEAFF. The CDR3, as DNA: TGTGCCAGCAGCTTAGAGGGCCCGAACACTGAAGCTTTCTTT.

This chain connects TRBV5-1 to TRBJ1-1; D may be TRBD1 (6 bases). In germline, CDR1 is SGHRS, CDR2 YFSETQ. V was clipped by 0 bases and J by 1 base, with 10 bases between them. The CDR3 consists of 15 residues. In nucleotides, the CDR3 is TGCGCCAGCAGCTTGGGGACAGCTGGGAACACTGAAGCTTTCTTT. Translation: CASSLGTAGNTEAFF.

The CDR3 protein is CASRGDSGLYNEQFF. As DNA, the CDR3 is TGTGCCAGCAGGGGTGATAGCGGGTTGTACAATGAGCAGTTCTTC. The rearrangement uses TRBV2 and TRBJ2-1, with 7 bases that match TRBD2. CDR1 and CDR2 from the germline V gene are SNHLY and FYNNEI. Trimming cost V 6 bases and J 4 bases; bases outside gene matches: 9. The CDR3 has 15 amino acids.

The chain has TRBV4-2 and TRBJ2-1; D may be TRBD1 or TRBD2 (5 bases each). In germline, CDR1 is LGHNA, CDR2 YNFKEQ. The V and J ends lost 4 bases and 1 base respectively, with 14 bases between them. The CDR3 sequence is 16 residues long. The CDR3 sequence: CASSPRGVGSYNEQFF. CDR3 DNA: TGTGCCAGCAGCCCCCGAGGGGTGGGTTCCTACAATGAGCAGTTCTTC.

A remark on this clone: Other DNA sequences from this sample encode an identical CDR3 as well. The V gene is TRBV12-5, the J gene TRBJ2-3; D is uncertain. This CDR3 is built from 12 residues. Trimming shortened V by 0 bases and J by 6 bases, and 4 bases separated the two germline ends. The germline V gene has CDR1 LGHNT and CDR2 FRNRAP. CDR3 DNA sequence: TGTGCTAGTGGTTTGGTTAGGGATACGCAGTATTTT. Residues: CASGLVRDTQYF.

The table lists this clone with a few counts. This chain uses TRBV19 with TRBJ2-3; D gene ambiguous. The CDR3 is 13 amino acids. The V and J ends lost 7 bases and 2 bases respectively, with 10 bases between them. The V gene's germline CDR1 is LNHDA and CDR2 SQIVND (reference sequence). CDR3 coding DNA: TGTGCCAGTAACAACGGAGACACAGATACGCAGTATTTT. As protein: CASNNGDTDTQYF.

The chain has TRBV5-1 and TRBJ2-7; D might be TRBD2 (6 bases). In germline, CDR1 is SGHRS, CDR2 YFSETQ. The CDR3 spans 13 residues. Trimming took 1 base from V and 4 from J, leaving 9 bases between them. DNA of the CDR3: TGCGCCAGCAGCTTGTCTAGCGCTTACGAGCAGTACTTC. Translating it yields CASSLSSAYEQYF.

The rearrangement uses TRBV3-1 (or the pseudogene TRBV3-2) and TRBJ2-1, with 11 positions matching TRBD2. The CDR3 has 15 residues. The V gene's germline CDR1 is LGHDT and CDR2 YNNKEL (reference sequence). J was trimmed by 9 bases and V by 4 bases; bases with no gene match: 8. The CDR3 DNA reads as TGTGCCAGCAGCCCGACTAGCGGGATCAAAGGTGAGCAGTTCTTC. Residues: CASSPTSGIKGEQFF.

V usage is TRBV3-1 (or the pseudogene TRBV3-2) and J usage is TRBJ2-5; 9 bases fit TRBD2. V was pared by 0 bases and J by 7 bases, with 12 bases of the junction left unmatched. Per the germline V gene, CDR1 is LGHDT and CDR2 is YNNKEL (reference sequence). The CDR3 loop spans 17 amino acids. In DNA, the CDR3 is TGTGCCAGCAGCCAAGAGTTGGTACGCGGGGGGGCTGGGACCCAGTACTTC. Translation gives CASSQELVRGGAGTQYF.

The gene calls are TRBV7-2 and TRBJ2-7, with unresolved D. CDR1 SGHTA and CDR2 FQGNSA come from the germline V gene. V dropped 1 base and J dropped 9 bases, with 10 bases sitting between them. This CDR3 has 12 amino acids. The CDR3 region has the DNA TGTGCCAGCAGCTTAGAGGGTTTGGGGCAGTACTTC. Protein product: CASSLEGLGQYF.

This rearrangement joins TRBV9 to TRBJ1-1; D remains ambiguous. V lost 4 bases and J 11 bases, leaving 24 bases between the germline ends. This CDR3 has 15 residues. Germline V CDR1 and CDR2: SGDLS, YYNGEE. The CDR3 reads CASSPSTRASLGAFF. The CDR3, as DNA: TGTGCCAGCAGCCCCTCAACCCGGGCCTCCTTAGGGGCTTTCTTT. Full variable domain (rest looked up from reference TRBV9 and TRBJ1-1): DSGVTQTPKHLITATGQRVTLRCSPRSGDLSVYWYQQSLDQGLQFLIQYYNGEERAKGNILERFSAQQFPDLHSELNLSSLELGDSALYFCASSPSTRASLGAFFGQGTRLTVV.

The rearrangement links TRBV27 to TRBJ1-1; D is perhaps TRBD1 (6 bases). This CDR3 has 12 residues. Trimming shortened V by 6 bases and J by 8 bases, and 13 bases separated the two germline ends. The germline CDR1 and CDR2 sequences are MNHEY and SMNVEV (reference sequence). The CDR3: CASSPWRGEAFF. CDR3 coding DNA: TGTGCCAGCAGCCCATGGAGGGGGGAAGCTTTCTTT.

This clone has more than one count but fewer than ten. This rearrangement joins TRBV15 to TRBJ2-1; possibly TRBD2 for D (5 bases). V was trimmed by 5 bases and J by 0 bases, leaving 11 bases between them. The CDR3 covers 15 residues. The germline gives CDR1 LNHNV, CDR2 YYDKDF (reference sequence). CDR3 sequence: CATSSQRSSYNEQFF. Written as DNA, the CDR3 is TGTGCCACCAGCTCCCAGCGGAGCTCCTACAATGAGCAGTTCTTC.

The chain links TRBV6-1 to TRBJ1-2; D is undetermined. Looked up from germline, CDR1 is MNHNS and CDR2 is SASEGT. V lost 3 bases to trimming and J lost 3 bases, with 17 bases between them. The CDR3 has 16 residues. CDR3 nucleotide sequence: TGTGCCAGCAGTGAGTATTCAGACTCCTTCGACTATGGCTACACCTTC. Protein sequence: CASSEYSDSFDYGYTF.